This is a list of T cell receptor beta chains from one sample in a study of OX40 agonist ivuxolimab in advanced cancers. TCRdb's table, derived via immunoSEQ multiplex PCR, lists solely in-frame clones and lacks some. The sample yields approximately 40,000 clones, over 80% seen once. Sequenced material: CD4+ or CD8+ T cells sorted from blood, taken in a trial of the OX40 agonist ivuxolimab. These receptors all stem from an adult with an advanced solid tumor such as melanoma, head and neck, liver or kidney cancer. CDR3s include the opening cysteine and the closing phenylalanine or tryptophan. A D gene is named only where the DNA matches it firmly. Clone size is shown for a subset of rows, as once, few, many or a class of expanded clone.

clone size: .
V gene: TRBV6-6
D gene: TRBD1
J gene: TRBJ1-2
CDR3 DNA: TGTGCCAGCATTGTGACCCCGACAGGGGGAGGTGGCTACACCTTC
CDR3 protein: CASIVTPTGGGGYTF

clone size: .
V gene: TRBV6-5
D gene: .
J gene: TRBJ2-2
CDR3 DNA: TGTGCCAGCAGACCCCAAGCGACCGGGGAGCTGTTTTTT
CDR3 protein: CASRPQATGELFF

clone size: once
V gene: TRBV5-6
D gene: .
J gene: TRBJ2-1
CDR3 DNA: TGTGCCAGCAGCTTTAGTGGTGGCAATGAGCAGTTCTTC
CDR3 protein: CASSFSGGNEQFF

clone size: .
V gene: TRBV6-5
D gene: TRBD2
J gene: TRBJ2-3
CDR3 DNA: TGTGCCAGCAAGGCGGGAGGGTATAGCACAGATACGCAGTATTTT
CDR3 protein: CASKAGGYSTDTQYF

clone size: .
V gene: TRBV6-6
D gene: .
J gene: TRBJ2-5
CDR3 DNA: TGTGCCAGCAGTTACTCAGGGGGGCCGTTAGAGACCCAGTACTTC
CDR3 protein: CASSYSGGPLETQYF

clone size: .
V gene: TRBV19
D gene: .
J gene: TRBJ1-2
CDR3 DNA: TGTGCCAGTAGTATAGGCGGGAGACAGAACTATGGCTACACCTTC
CDR3 protein: CASSIGGRQNYGYTF

clone size: .
V gene: TRBV10-2
D gene: TRBD1
J gene: TRBJ1-5
CDR3 DNA: TGCGCCAGCAGAGCCCGACAGGGTGGTCAGCCCCAGCATTTT
CDR3 protein: CASRARQGGQPQHF

clone size: .
V gene: TRBV19
D gene: .
J gene: TRBJ2-1
CDR3 DNA: TGTGCCAGTAGTATTAACAGTGGCAATGAGCAGTTCTTC
CDR3 protein: CASSINSGNEQFF

clone size: .
V gene: TRBV7-9
D gene: .
J gene: TRBJ1-2
CDR3 DNA: TGTGCCAGCAGCTTGGGGGGGACTAACTATGGCTACACCTTC
CDR3 protein: CASSLGGTNYGYTF

clone size: .
V gene: TRBV28
D gene: TRBD2
J gene: TRBJ2-3
CDR3 DNA: TGTGCCAGCACCTGGGGTAGCGGGAGCTTGGATACGCAGTATTTT
CDR3 protein: CASTWGSGSLDTQYF

clone size: .
V gene: TRBV4-1
D gene: .
J gene: TRBJ2-1
CDR3 DNA: TGCGCCAGCAGCCAAGATCCATACTACAACCGCGATGAGCAGTTCTTC
CDR3 protein: CASSQDPYYNRDEQFF

clone size: .
V gene: TRBV9
D gene: .
J gene: TRBJ1-2
CDR3 DNA: TGTGCCAGCAGCGCCCCTATCGTGGGGGCGAATGGCTACACCTTC
CDR3 protein: CASSAPIVGANGYTF

clone size: .
V gene: TRBV5-1
D gene: .
J gene: TRBJ2-5
CDR3 DNA: TGCGCCAGCAGCTACCAAGAGACCCAGTACTTC
CDR3 protein: CASSYQETQYF

clone size: .
V gene: TRBV7-9
D gene: TRBD1
J gene: TRBJ1-2
CDR3 DNA: TGTGCCAGCAGCCCAACCGGGACAGGGATCTATGGCTACACCTTC
CDR3 protein: CASSPTGTGIYGYTF

clone size: .
V gene: TRBV27
D gene: TRBD2
J gene: TRBJ2-1
CDR3 DNA: TGTGCCAGCAGTTTTAGTGGACTAGCGGGCTATGAGCAGTTCTTC
CDR3 protein: CASSFSGLAGYEQFF

clone size: once
V gene: TRBV5-1
D gene: .
J gene: TRBJ2-3
CDR3 DNA: TGCGCCAGCAGCTGGACTAGCACAGATACGCAGTATTTT
CDR3 protein: CASSWTSTDTQYF

clone size: .
V gene: TRBV28
D gene: TRBD1
J gene: TRBJ2-7
CDR3 DNA: TGTGCCAGCACCCCCACAGGGGGCTCGAGATACGAGCAGTACTTC
CDR3 protein: CASTPTGGSRYEQYF

clone size: .
V gene: TRBV19
D gene: TRBD2
J gene: TRBJ2-3
CDR3 DNA: TGTGCCAGTAGCATATGGACTAGCGGGAAACATACGCAGTATTTT
CDR3 protein: CASSIWTSGKHTQYF

clone size: .
V gene: TRBV6-1
D gene: TRBD1
J gene: TRBJ1-1
CDR3 DNA: TGTGCCAGCAGTGAGACAGGGGGAAACACTGAAGCTTTCTTT
CDR3 protein: CASSETGGNTEAFF